The T cell receptor beta chain under discussion was sequenced for a study of OX40 agonist ivuxolimab in advanced cancers. Study background: Two patients with cutaneous melanoma and one with hepatocellular carcinoma, three in total, showed partial responses. Findings of the study overall: At doses 0.1 to 3.0 mg/kg, CD4+ and CD8+ clones expanded.

The assay was immunoSEQ multiplex PCR, and TCRdb's table has in-frame clones only and misses some. The repertoire has roughly 100,000 clones, nearly 90% of them found once; the top ten carry more than 0.15%. The germline V and J ends were trimmed by 3 bases and 4 bases, with 19 bases remaining between them. Germline lookup yields CDR1 SGHRS and CDR2 YFSETQ. The CDR3 has 16 residues. This clone was detected once. The target antigen is unknown. This sample comprised CD4+ or CD8+ T cells sorted from blood, obtained in a trial of the OX40 agonist ivuxolimab. The chain has TRBV5-1 and TRBJ2-5, with TRBD1 as a possible D gene (6 bases). The clonotype comes from an adult with an advanced solid tumor such as melanoma, head and neck, liver or kidney cancer. The CDR3 bases are TGCGCCAGCAGCTCACCCTTCGGGACCAGGGGAGAGACCCAGTACTTC. It translates to CASSSPFGTRGETQYF.